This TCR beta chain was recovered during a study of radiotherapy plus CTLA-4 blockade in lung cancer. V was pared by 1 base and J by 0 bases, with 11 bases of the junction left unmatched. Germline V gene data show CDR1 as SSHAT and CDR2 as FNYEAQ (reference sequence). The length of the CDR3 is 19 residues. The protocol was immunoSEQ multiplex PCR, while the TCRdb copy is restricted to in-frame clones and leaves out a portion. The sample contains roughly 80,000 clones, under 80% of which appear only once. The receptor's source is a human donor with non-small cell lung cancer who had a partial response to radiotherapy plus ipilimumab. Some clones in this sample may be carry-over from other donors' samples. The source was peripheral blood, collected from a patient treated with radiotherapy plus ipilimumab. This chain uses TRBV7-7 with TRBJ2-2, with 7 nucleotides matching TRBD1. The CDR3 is CASSLGPRGFSSNTGELFF. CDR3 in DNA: TGTGCCAGCAGCTTAGGTCCCAGGGGGTTTTCATCGAACACCGGGGAGCTGTTTTTT.